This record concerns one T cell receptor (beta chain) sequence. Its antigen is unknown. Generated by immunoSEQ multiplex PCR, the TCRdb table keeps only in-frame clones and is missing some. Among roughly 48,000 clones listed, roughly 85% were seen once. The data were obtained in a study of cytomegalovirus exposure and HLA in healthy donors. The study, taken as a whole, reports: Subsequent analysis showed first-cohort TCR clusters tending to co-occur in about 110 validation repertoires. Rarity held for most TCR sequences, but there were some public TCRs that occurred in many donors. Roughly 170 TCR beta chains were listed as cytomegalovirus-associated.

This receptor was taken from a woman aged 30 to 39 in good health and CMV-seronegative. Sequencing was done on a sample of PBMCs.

CDR3: CASSQSNSGANVLTF. The CDR3 nucleotides are TGCGCCAGCAGCCAGTCAAACTCTGGGGCCAACGTCCTGACTTTC. The rearrangement uses TRBV5-1 and TRBJ2-6; no clear D gene. Looked up from germline, CDR1 is SGHRS and CDR2 is YFSETQ. This CDR3 is 15 amino acids long. Deletions cut 4 bases from V and 0 bases from J, with 8 bases between.